This TCR beta chain was identified in a study of cytomegalovirus exposure and HLA in healthy donors. Study findings and constraints: With DRB1 most and HLA-C fewest, TCR association rates differed between HLA loci in a later analysis.

This clone was observed once. Its antigen is unidentified. The study ran its PCR with 60 Vbeta and 13 Jbeta primers. Here immunoSEQ multiplex PCR was the method, and the copy in TCRdb shows in-frame clones only, minus some. The sample lists over 75,000 clones, around three quarters occurring once. The CDR3 covers 18 residues. The germline V gene encodes CDR1 KGHSH and CDR2 LQKENI. Deletions cut 3 bases from V and 2 bases from J, with 22 bases between. The V and J genes are TRBV18 and TRBJ2-5; the D gene is possibly TRBD1 (5 bases). The sequence derives from a male donor in good health and CMV-seropositive. Sequencing was performed on PBMCs. As DNA, the CDR3 is TGTGCCAGCTCACCTCTTTCGGGTGGGGCAGGAACACAAGAGACCCAGTACTTC. It specifies CASSPLSGGAGTQETQYF.